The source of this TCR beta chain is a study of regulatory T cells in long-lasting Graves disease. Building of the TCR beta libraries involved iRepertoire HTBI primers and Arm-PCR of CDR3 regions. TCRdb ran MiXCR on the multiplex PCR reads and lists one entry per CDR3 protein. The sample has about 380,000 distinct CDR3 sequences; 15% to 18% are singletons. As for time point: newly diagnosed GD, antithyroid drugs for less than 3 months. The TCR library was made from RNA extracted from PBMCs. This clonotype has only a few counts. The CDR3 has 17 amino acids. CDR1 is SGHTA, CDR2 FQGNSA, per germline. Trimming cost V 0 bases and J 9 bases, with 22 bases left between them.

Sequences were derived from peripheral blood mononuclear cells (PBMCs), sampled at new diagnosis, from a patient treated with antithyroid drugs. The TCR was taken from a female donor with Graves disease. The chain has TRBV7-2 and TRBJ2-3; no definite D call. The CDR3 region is CASSLAGRLTSVKTQYF. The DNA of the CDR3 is TGTGCCAGCAGCTTAGCCGGGCGACTGACGTCAGTGAAGACGCAGTATTTT.